The 27 T cell receptor beta chains reported below all come from one sample, sequenced in a study of T cells in Graves' hyperthyroidism and ophthalmopathy. TCR beta CDR3 regions were amplified from RNA transcripts. First-round RT-PCR with HTBI primers amplified the TCR CDR3 region. Each CDR3 protein gets one entry after TCRdb re-called the multiplex PCR reads with MiXCR. The sample includes almost 600,000 distinct CDR3 sequences, more than 45% of them seen just once. Source material: peripheral blood or thyroid tissue (not recorded which). These receptors all stem from a woman between 18 and 29 years old with Graves' hyperthyroidism.

This clonotype showed up many times. This chain uses TRBV27 with TRBJ2-2; D unresolved. The V and J ends lost 6 bases and 4 bases respectively, with 6 bases between them. Germline-derived CDR1 and CDR2 are MNHEY and SMNVEV (reference sequence). The CDR3 has 12 residues. CDR3 sequence (DNA): TGTGCCAGCAGCCTCAGCACCGGGGAGCTGTTTTTT. Encoded protein: CASSLSTGELFF.

Ten or more counts support this clonotype. This sequence joins TRBV2 and TRBJ2-5, with D possibly matching TRBD2 (5 bases). The CDR3 spans 15 residues. V lost 8 bases to trimming and J lost 4 bases, with 20 bases between them. From germline, CDR1 is SNHLY and CDR2 FYNNEI. This chain's CDR3 is CASLQWVSRGETQYF. The CDR3 bases are TGTGCCAGCTTACAGTGGGTCAGCCGGGGAGAGACCCAGTACTTC.

This clonotype has only one observation. CDR3 coding DNA: TGTGCCAGCTCACCTAGTCAGGGACTCAGGGAGCTGTTTTTT. It yields the protein CASSPSQGLRELFF. The chain links TRBV18 to TRBJ2-2, with a possible D match to TRBD2 (6 bases). The germline gives CDR1 KGHSH, CDR2 LQKENI. The CDR3 has 14 amino acids. V was cut by 3 bases and J by 9 bases, with 14 bases left in between. Full variable domain (missing parts from reference TRBV18 and TRBJ2-2): NAGVMQNPRHLVRRRGQEARLRCSPMKGHSHVYWYRQLPEEGLKFMVYLQKENIIDESGMPKERFSAEFPKEGPSILRIQQVVRGDSAAYFCASSPSQGLRELFFGEGSRLTVL.

This clonotype was found once. This rearrangement joins TRBV30 to TRBJ1-4, with a weak D call TRBD1 (5 bases). Germline V gives CDR1 GTSNPN, CDR2 SVGIG (reference sequence). V was trimmed by 4 bases and J by 10 bases, leaving 13 bases between them. CDR3 length: 12 residues. The CDR3 loop reads CAWNRAGGKLFF. The CDR3 DNA reads as TGTGCCTGGAACCGGGCTGGGGGAAAACTGTTTTTT.

The V call is TRBV6-4, the J call TRBJ2-1, with 9 positions matching TRBD2. Germline-derived CDR1 and CDR2 are MRHNA and SNTAGT. CDR3 length equals 14 residues. The junction had 5 bases not matched to a gene; V was cut back by 5 bases and J by 6 bases. The CDR3 DNA follows: TGTGCCAGCAGTCCCGGGACTAGCTTCAATGAGCAGTTCTTC. Translating gives CASSPGTSFNEQFF.

This clonotype has only a few counts. The chain employs TRBV4-3 and TRBJ2-1, with 10 bases fitting TRBD1. J lost 6 bases, V lost 4 bases, and 6 bases had no gene match. The CDR3 runs to 15 residues. Germline CDR1 reads LGHNA; CDR2 reads YSLEER. CDR3 sequence reads: CASSLGTGEVNEQFF. CDR3 DNA: TGCGCCAGCAGCCTCGGGACAGGGGAGGTCAATGAGCAGTTCTTC.

The gene calls are TRBV5-1 and TRBJ2-3; tentative D call: TRBD2 (5 bases). Germline V gene data show CDR1 as SGHRS and CDR2 as YFSETQ. The CDR3 is made up of 16 amino acids. Deletions cut 2 bases from V and 4 bases from J, with 17 bases between. The CDR3 loop is CASSLGSFYGADTQYF. The CDR3 region has the DNA TGCGCCAGCAGCTTAGGGAGTTTCTATGGGGCAGATACGCAGTATTTT.

The chain uses TRBV5-1 and TRBJ2-6, with D perhaps TRBD1 or TRBD2 (7 bases each). CDR3 length: 19 residues. Trimming took off 3 bases at V and 1 base at J, with 20 bases between the two ends. From germline, CDR1 is SGHRS and CDR2 YFSETQ. CDR3 in amino acids: CASSSQAGQTFSGANVLTF. CDR3 coding DNA: TGCGCCAGCAGCTCGCAAGCGGGACAGACCTTTTCTGGGGCCAACGTCCTGACTTTC.

This clonotype is deemed medium-sized (0.01 to 0.1%). The chain uses TRBV29-1 and TRBJ1-1; possibly TRBD1 for D (6 bases). Per the germline V gene, CDR1 is SQVTM and CDR2 is ANQGSEA. Trimming pared 7 bases from V and 0 bases from J, leaving 18 bases between. The CDR3 is 15 residues long. CDR3 in DNA: TGCAGCGCCGGCGGGGGGGCTGACATGAACACTGAAGCTTTCTTT. Encoded protein: CSAGGGADMNTEAFF. The full variable domain, its missing parts supplied by reference TRBV29-1 and TRBJ1-1, is SAVISQKPSRDICQRGTSLTIQCQVDSQVTMMFWYRQQPGQSLTLIATANQGSEATYESGFVIDKFPISRPNLTFSTLTVSNMSPEDSSIYLCSAGGGADMNTEAFFGQGTRLTVV.

This clonotype was recorded many times. This chain joins TRBV28 and TRBJ2-7; 14 bases are shared with TRBD2. This CDR3 comprises 15 residues. Losses at the gene ends were 8 bases for V and 2 bases for J; bases not matched to a gene: 5. CDR1 and CDR2 (germline): MDHEN, SYDVKM. The CDR3 sequence is CASQTSGRAPYEQYF. The CDR3 DNA reads TGTGCCAGCCAGACTAGCGGGAGGGCCCCCTACGAGCAGTACTTC.

The V call is TRBV24-1, the J call TRBJ1-5; D not certain. From germline, CDR1 is KGHDR and CDR2 SFDVKD. CDR3 length: 15 amino acids. V was clipped by 3 bases and J by 1 base, with 9 bases between them. As DNA, the CDR3 is TGTGCCACCAGTGATCCCGGTGGCAGCAATCAGCCCCAGCATTTT. This encodes CATSDPGGSNQPQHF.

CDR3 in amino acids: CASSQNSGNYGYTF. The CDR3 DNA reads TGTGCCAGCAGCCAGAATTCCGGTAACTATGGCTACACCTTC. This chain uses TRBV3-1 with TRBJ1-2; D is unclear. Trimming took 3 bases from V and 1 from J, leaving 9 bases between them. Germline loops: CDR1 LGHDT, CDR2 YNNKEL (reference sequence). The CDR3 is 14 amino acids.

This clonotype has at least ten counts. CDR3 in amino acids: CASSQVFLAGGEQYF. CDR3 in DNA: TGCGCCAGCAGCCAAGTGTTCCTAGCGGGAGGAGAGCAGTACTTC. The chain has TRBV4-3 and TRBJ2-7, with TRBD2 matching 11 bases. The ends lost 1 base at V and 7 bases at J; junction bases unmatched: 6. Germline V gene lookup returns CDR1 LGHNA and CDR2 YSLEER. This CDR3 has 15 residues.

This clonotype has at least ten counts. This rearrangement joins TRBV15 to TRBJ1-6; D unresolved. Between the trimmed V and J ends, which lost 5 bases and 0 bases, there was a span of 5 bases. From germline, CDR1 is LNHNV and CDR2 YYDKDF (reference sequence). The CDR3 spans 14 residues. The CDR3 is CATSGSSYNSPLHF. DNA of the CDR3: TGTGCCACCAGCGGGAGCTCCTATAATTCACCCCTCCACTTT.

This clonotype was counted once. At one end the junction does not follow the germline gene, possibly because of a read error. The chain has TRBV11-2 and TRBJ2-2; 11 bases fit TRBD2. CDR1 and CDR2 from the germline V gene are SGHAT and FQNNGV. The CDR3 covers 15 residues. CDR3 bases: TGTGCCAGCAGCCCGCGACTAGCGGGAACCGGGGGGCTGTTTTTT. Translated: CASSPRLAGTGGLFF.

This clonotype was observed at least ten times. The chain links TRBV2 to TRBJ2-6, with 7 bases matching TRBD1. J gave up 4 bases and V 6 bases, and 12 bases lay outside the gene matches. The CDR3 loop spans 17 amino acids. Germline CDR1 and CDR2: SNHLY and FYNNEI. CDR3 amino acids: CASRVRTGVTGANVLTF. DNA of the CDR3: TGTGCCAGCAGAGTGAGAACAGGGGTCACCGGGGCCAACGTCCTGACTTTC.

With respect to this clonotype: Being one base from a much bigger clone, this may be a read error. V usage is TRBV10-3 and J usage is TRBJ1-1; 11 nucleotides line up with TRBD1. Trimming removed 5 bases from V and 6 bases from J; junction bases left unmatched: 5. This CDR3 is built from 14 residues. Germline assignment: CDR1 ENHRY and CDR2 SYGVKD. CDR3 coding DNA: TGTGCCATCAGTTTAGTGGGACAGGGGGCTGAAGCTTTCTTT. It translates to CAISLVGQGAEAFF.

This clonotype was seen at least ten times. The V call is TRBV7-9, the J call TRBJ2-7; 8 nucleotides agree with TRBD1. From germline, CDR1 is SEHNR and CDR2 FQNEAQ (reference sequence). V lost 5 bases to trimming and J lost 6 bases; unmatched junction nucleotides: 9. This CDR3 has 14 amino acids. CDR3 in amino acids: CASSQDRDISEQYF. The CDR3 DNA reads TGTGCCAGCAGCCAGGACAGGGACATAAGCGAGCAGTACTTC.

The chain joins TRBV6-4 to TRBJ2-2, with TRBD2 identical over 12 bases. The V gene's germline CDR1 is MRHNA and CDR2 SNTAGT. This CDR3 is built from 16 residues. Trimming removed 4 bases from V and 5 bases from J; junction bases left unmatched: 5. The CDR3 here is CASSGTSGITTGELFF. In DNA, the CDR3 is TGTGCCAGCAGTGGGACTAGCGGGATTACGACCGGGGAGCTGTTTTTT.

This clonotype showed up many times. The CDR3 coding sequence is TGTGCCAGCAGTCCAGGGACAGGGGCGGGAAACACCATATATTTT. Translating it yields CASSPGTGAGNTIYF. The rearrangement uses TRBV6-6 and TRBJ1-3, with 10 bases matching TRBD1. Per germline, CDR1 MNHNY and CDR2 SVGAGI (reference sequence). J was trimmed by 4 bases and V by 5 bases; bases with no gene match: 5. CDR3 length: 15 amino acids.

This clonotype occurred many times. The rearrangement joins TRBV7-3 to TRBJ1-2; the D is unclear. The CDR3 extends over 13 amino acids. CDR1 is SGHTA and CDR2 is FQGTGA in the germline V gene. The V gene lost 4 bases and the J gene lost 8 bases, with 14 bases spanning the gap. CDR3: CASSSGSGEGYTF. In DNA form, the CDR3 reads TGTGCCAGCAGCTCTGGTAGCGGGGAGGGCTACACCTTC.

With regard to this clonotype: The junction and the germline gene differ at one end; a read error may be behind it. The chain carries TRBV15 and TRBJ1-3, with TRBD1 identical over 9 bases. The CDR3 has 18 residues. From germline, CDR1 is LNHNV and CDR2 YYDKDF (reference sequence). The CDR3 sequence is CASSFPGTGWYTGNTIYF. CDR3 bases: TGTGCCAGCAGCTTTCCTGGGACAGGGTGGTACACTGGAAACACCATATACTTT.

Ten or more counts support this clonotype. The rearrangement joins TRBV24-1 to TRBJ2-5, with TRBD2 identical over 8 bases. This CDR3 region has 13 residues. Germline V gives CDR1 KGHDR, CDR2 SFDVKD. V gave up 7 bases and J gave up 5 bases; unmatched junction bases: 5. The DNA for the CDR3 is TGTGCCACCAGAGCGGGAGCACGGGAGACCCAGTACTTC. Translated: CATRAGARETQYF.

This chain joins TRBV9 and TRBJ2-7, with D perhaps TRBD1 (6 bases). The tail of the sequence fits TRBJ2-1 better, so the J call may be wrong. Germline values: CDR1 SGDLS, CDR2 YYNGEE. CDR3 length equals 14 residues. DNA for the CDR3: TGTGCCAGCAGCCCCGGGCAGGGGTCCAATGAGCAGTTCTTC. Translated: CASSPGQGSNEQFF.

V is TRBV12-3 or TRBV12-4 and J is TRBJ2-3, with 9 nucleotides matching TRBD2. The CDR3 runs to 13 residues. The trim removed 4 bases at V and 7 bases at J, leaving 3 bases unmatched. DNA for the CDR3: TGTGCCAGCAGTTCGGGACTAGCATATACGCAGTATTTT. As protein: CASSSGLAYTQYF.

The CDR3 region is CASSEGWSGRTDTQYF. CDR3 bases: TGTGCCAGCAGTGAAGGATGGTCAGGCCGCACAGATACGCAGTATTTT. This chain connects TRBV6-1 to TRBJ2-3; D is unresolved. CDR3 size: 16 residues. Germline values: CDR1 MNHNS, CDR2 SASEGT. Trimming removed 1 base at V and 1 base at J, with 12 bases between.

The CDR3 here is CASSLARPINEKLFF. CDR3 DNA sequence: TGTGCCAGCAGCTTAGCGAGACCGATTAATGAAAAACTGTTTTTT. The genes are TRBV7-2 and TRBJ1-4; D gene ambiguous. Trimming removed 0 bases from V and 4 bases from J, with 9 bases in between. Germline lookup yields CDR1 SGHTA and CDR2 FQGNSA. The CDR3 covers 15 residues.